This T cell receptor beta chain was recorded in a study of EBV T-cell therapy then PD-1 blockade in nasopharyngeal carcinoma. Measured with immunoSEQ multiplex PCR; TCRdb has only the in-frame clones, and not every one. The repertoire holds fewer than 20,000 clones, with 80% to 85% as singletons. There are 12 residues in the CDR3. Trimming removed 0 bases from V and 7 bases from J; junction bases left unmatched: 0. Germline values: CDR1 SEHNR, CDR2 FQNEAQ (reference sequence). Treatment given: AdE1-LMPpoly-expanded autologous EBV-specific T-cell therapy followed by anti-PD-1 nivolumab. For this clone: No antigen is known for it.

The sequences come from CD8+ T cells from blood, collected at day 0 from a patient whose treatment included autologous EBV-specific T cells and nivolumab. The clonotype comes from a man aged 40-55 years with nasopharyngeal carcinoma. The chain is built from TRBV7-9 and TRBJ2-7, with 7 positions matching TRBD1. The chain's CDR3 is CASSLAGQEQYF. CDR3 coding DNA: TGTGCCAGCAGCTTAGCGGGACAGGAGCAGTACTTC.